Listed below are T cell receptor beta chains from one sample, sequenced in a study of T cells in Graves' hyperthyroidism and ophthalmopathy. TCRdb called the multiplex PCR reads again in MiXCR, with one record for every CDR3 protein. The table lists fewer than 650,000 distinct CDR3 sequences, 12% to 15% of them singletons. The material sequenced was blood. These TCRs come from a woman aged 18-30 years with Graves' ophthalmopathy. Each CDR3 is given with its conserved first and last residue. The order of the fields is D gene, J gene, clone size, V gene, CDR3 protein, CDR3 DNA. D genes are given only for firm matches. Rows give clone size only sometimes, using once, few, many, or a class for an expanded clone.

>TRBD1|TRBJ1-1|-|TRBV20-1
CSARVQGAGTEAFF
TGCAGTGCTAGAGTTCAGGGGGCGGGAACTGAAGCTTTCTTT
>-|TRBJ2-3|-|TRBV25-1
CASSEYRAMAGVPDRYADTQYF
TGTGCCAGCAGTGAATATCGGGCGATGGCCGGGGTCCCTGACAGGTATGCAGATACGCAGTATTTT
>-|TRBJ1-6|many|TRBV5-5
CASSFGSPGSSPLHF
TGTGCCAGCAGCTTTGGGAGCCCGGGATCGTCACCCCTCCACTTT
>-|TRBJ1-6|few|TRBV6-1
CASSERQGRSPLHF
TGTGCCAGCAGTGAACGGCAGGGCCGGTCACCCCTCCACTTT
>TRBD2|TRBJ2-1|-|TRBV6-1
CASRTVMTGGEQFF
TGTGCCAGCAGAACCGTTATGACGGGAGGCGAGCAGTTCTTC
>TRBD2|TRBJ2-1|many|TRBV12-3/TRBV12-4
CASSPPTSGRLEQFF
TGTGCCAGCAGTCCCCCGACTAGCGGGAGGCTTGAGCAGTTCTTC
>-|TRBJ1-5|-|TRBV14
CASSQRTTKGYVDSYSNQPQHF
TGTGCCAGCAGCCAAAGGACAACAAAGGGATATGTCGACAGTTATAGCAATCAGCCCCAGCATTTT
>-|TRBJ1-2|few|TRBV25-1
CASSEPSRGDYGYTF
TGTGCCAGCAGTGAACCAAGTAGGGGCGACTATGGCTACACCTTC
>TRBD2|TRBJ2-5|-|TRBV19
CASTTTGGVLETQYF
TGTGCCAGTACTACCACGGGGGGGGTATTGGAGACCCAGTACTTC
>-|TRBJ2-1|many|TRBV5-1
CASSPVSLAQNNEQFF
TGCGCCAGCAGTCCAGTCTCGCTAGCCCAAAACAATGAGCAGTTCTTC
>TRBD1|TRBJ2-7|-|TRBV2
CASNFRGQGYEQYF
TGTGCCAGCAACTTCCGGGGACAGGGATACGAGCAGTACTTC
>-|TRBJ2-5|many|TRBV28
CASHALQETQYF
TGTGCCAGCCATGCGTTGCAAGAGACCCAGTACTTC
>TRBD2|TRBJ2-7|many|TRBV2
CASSEYKAGGQYF
TGTGCCAGCAGTGAATATAAAGCGGGAGGGCAGTACTTC
>TRBD1|TRBJ1-3|many|TRBV5-1
CASSPGQGGNTIYF
TGCGCCAGCAGCCCGGGACAGGGGGGAAACACCATATATTTT
>-|TRBJ1-2|few|TRBV12-5
CASGLVLSYNYGYTF
TGTGCTAGTGGTTTGGTACTGAGTTATAACTATGGCTACACCTTC
>TRBD2|TRBJ2-2|many|TRBV11-2
CASSFSGTSGSGGELFF
TGTGCCAGCAGCTTTTCCGGGACTAGCGGGTCGGGAGGGGAGCTGTTTTTT
>TRBD1|TRBJ2-7|-|TRBV4-1
CASSQEGTVYEQYF
TGCGCCAGCAGCCAAGAGGGGACAGTCTACGAGCAGTACTTC
>-|TRBJ1-2|few|TRBV24-1
CATSDITGDYGYTF
TGTGCCACCAGTGATATCACGGGCGACTATGGCTACACCTTC
>-|TRBJ2-7|-|TRBV6-9
CASSYDRASYEQYF
TGTGCCAGCAGTTACGACCGGGCCTCCTACGAGCAGTACTTC
>TRBD2|TRBJ2-1|few|TRBV7-9
CASSLAPGLSSNEQFF
TGTGCCAGCAGCTTAGCACCGGGACTAAGTTCCAATGAGCAGTTCTTC
>TRBD1|TRBJ1-1|many|TRBV12-3/TRBV12-4
CASSSGRRGTGLMNTEAFF
TGTGCCAGCAGTTCTGGTCGCCGTGGGACAGGCCTCATGAACACTGAAGCTTTCTTT
>TRBD2|TRBJ2-3|few|TRBV9
CASTRIAGGTTDTQYF
TGTGCCAGCACCCGCATAGCGGGAGGGACAACAGATACGCAGTATTTT
>-|TRBJ1-1|many|TRBV11-3
CASSLVAAEGAFF
TGTGCCAGCAGCTTAGTTGCGGCAGAAGGAGCTTTCTTT
>TRBD1|TRBJ1-5|many|TRBV7-9
CASSLGWDSDQPQHF
TGTGCCAGCAGCTTGGGGTGGGACAGCGACCAGCCCCAGCATTTT
>TRBD1|TRBJ2-7|many|TRBV12-3/TRBV12-4
CASSFRDRGYEQYF
TGTGCCAGCAGTTTCCGGGACAGGGGCTACGAGCAGTACTTC
>-|TRBJ2-7|many|TRBV11-3
CASSFEVDISYEQYF
TGTGCCAGCAGTTTCGAGGTCGACATATCCTACGAGCAGTACTTC
>-|TRBJ1-2|many|TRBV20-1
CSARDSEGIGGYTF
TGCAGTGCTAGAGATTCGGAAGGGATTGGCGGCTACACCTTC
>-|TRBJ2-2|many|TRBV24-1
CATSRVTGELFF
TGTGCCACCAGCAGGGTTACCGGGGAGCTGTTTTTT
>-|TRBJ2-1|many|TRBV20-1
CSGQTSYNEQFF
TGCAGTGGACAGACCTCCTACAATGAGCAGTTCTTC
>-|TRBJ2-3|many|TRBV10-3
CAISEVSGSSTDTQYF
TGTGCCATCAGTGAGGTCTCAGGCTCTAGCACAGATACGCAGTATTTT
>TRBD1|TRBJ2-5|-|TRBV19
CASSIEGTVQETQYF
TGTGCCAGTAGTATCGAAGGGACAGTCCAAGAGACCCAGTACTTC
>TRBD1|TRBJ2-1|few|TRBV5-8
CASSHEAGTDNEQFF
TGTGCCAGCAGCCATGAAGCCGGGACAGACAATGAGCAGTTCTTC
>TRBD2|TRBJ2-7|many|TRBV30
CAWSRLAGAYEQYF
TGTGCCTGGAGTCGACTAGCGGGAGCCTACGAGCAGTACTTC
>-|TRBJ1-1|many|TRBV27
CASSWGAGNTEAFF
TGTGCCAGCAGTTGGGGGGCGGGGAACACTGAAGCTTTCTTT
>TRBD2|TRBJ2-3|-|TRBV11-1
CASSSRLAGGRGTQYF
TGTGCCAGCAGCTCTCGACTAGCGGGAGGGCGAGGTACGCAGTATTTT
>TRBD1|TRBJ1-1|few|TRBV9
CASTKRDRTGPLLAFF
TGTGCCAGCACCAAAAGGGACCGGACAGGGCCCCTTTTAGCTTTCTTT
>-|TRBJ1-2|few|TRBV19
CASSIKAGGSYTF
TGTGCCAGTAGTATAAAGGCGGGGGGTTCCTACACCTTC
>-|TRBJ1-2|-|TRBV9
CASSPQAGPGYGYTF
TGTGCCAGCAGTCCTCAGGCGGGGCCTGGCTATGGCTACACCTTC
>-|TRBJ1-5|-|TRBV20-1
CSSDPPNQPQHF
TGCAGTTCTGACCCCCCCAACCAGCCCCAGCATTTT
>TRBD1|TRBJ2-4|-|TRBV12-3/TRBV12-4
CASSTLLLGGGEAKNIQYF
TGTGCCAGCAGTACACTACTATTAGGGGGCGGCGAAGCCAAAAACATTCAGTACTTC
>-|TRBJ2-2|few|TRBV30
CAGREGELFF
TGTGCCGGAAGGGAAGGGGAGCTGTTTTTT
>-|TRBJ2-7|-|TRBV20-1
CSANPGPRYF
TGCAGTGCCAACCCAGGGCCGCGGTACTTC
>TRBD1|TRBJ2-7|-|TRBV2
CASNSLDGTGGREQYF
TGTGCCAGCAATTCATTGGACGGGACAGGGGGTCGAGAGCAGTACTTC
>-|TRBJ2-5|many|TRBV7-3
CASSLALGPRETQYF
TGTGCCAGCAGCTTAGCCCTGGGCCCCCGGGAGACCCAGTACTTC
>-|TRBJ1-6|-|TRBV5-4
CASSLYGAGGGNSPLHF
TGTGCCAGCAGCTTGTACGGAGCGGGAGGAGGGAATTCACCCCTCCACTTT
>-|TRBJ1-5|many|TRBV28
CATRQSLGGNQPQHF
TGTGCCACTAGACAATCCCTCGGCGGCAATCAGCCCCAGCATTTT
>-|TRBJ1-1|few|TRBV29-1
CSVEVDRGRTEAFF
TGCAGCGTTGAAGTAGATCGAGGGAGGACTGAAGCTTTCTTT
>-|TRBJ1-5|many|TRBV28
CASRITGISNQPQHF
TGTGCCAGCAGGATTACAGGGATTAGCAATCAGCCCCAGCATTTT
>TRBD1|TRBJ2-7|many|TRBV7-2
CASSTRQGAGEQYF
TGTGCCAGCAGCACACGACAGGGGGCAGGAGAGCAGTACTTC
>TRBD1|TRBJ1-1|many|TRBV30
CACERTGGEGTEAFF
TGTGCCTGCGAAAGGACAGGGGGTGAAGGCACTGAAGCTTTCTTT